Each of the 28 T cell receptor beta chains below was sequenced from the same sample in a study of vaccination effects on CD4 cells after COVID-19. These receptors' targets are unknown. Antigen-specific CD4+ T cells were expanded with viral peptide pools in the ViraFEST assay before sequencing. Having been cultured for under twelve days, the cells underwent CD4+ T cell isolation. Either the BNT162b2 or mRNA-1273 vaccine was given to participants in two doses. The protocol was immunoSEQ multiplex PCR, while the TCRdb copy is restricted to in-frame clones and leaves out a portion. The sample contains around 81,000 clones, roughly 80% of which appear only once. The source material was CD4+ T cells from PBMCs cultured with HCoV-OC43 spike peptides, sampled after COVID-19 vaccination. Indicated subset: HCoV-OC43 spike overlapping peptide pool stimulation. These receptors originate from a human donor who received a COVID-19 vaccine.

The rearrangement joins TRBV3-1 (or the pseudogene TRBV3-2) to TRBJ2-2; D tentatively reads TRBD1 or TRBD2 (5 bases each). V was shortened by 3 bases and J by 2 bases, with 10 bases between the two germline ends. Germline CDR1 reads LGHDT; CDR2 reads YNNKEL (reference sequence). This CDR3 contains 15 residues. The CDR3 DNA reads as TGTGCCAGCAGCCATAGGTGGGACAACACCGGGGAGCTGTTTTTT. Protein product: CASSHRWDNTGELFF.

CDR3 amino acids: CASSLSGETQYF. The CDR3 DNA reads as TGTGCCAGCAGCCTCTCCGGGGAGACCCAGTACTTC. The chain carries TRBV12-3 or TRBV12-4 and TRBJ2-5, with D unclear. Trimming took off 6 bases at V and 5 bases at J, with 10 bases between the two ends. This CDR3 is built from 12 residues.

The chain has TRBV5-1 and TRBJ1-6; D gene ambiguous. Per germline, CDR1 SGHRS and CDR2 YFSETQ. V gave up 1 base and J gave up 5 bases, with 13 bases separating them. This CDR3 is built from 16 residues. CDR3 region: CASSLLGSGNNSPLHF. The CDR3 DNA sequence: TGCGCCAGCAGCTTGTTGGGCTCGGGAAATAATTCACCCCTCCACTTT.

The V call is TRBV15, the J call TRBJ2-7, with 10 bases matching TRBD1. The ends lost 5 bases at V and 4 bases at J; junction bases unmatched: 2. The CDR3 is 13 residues long. The germline V gene encodes CDR1 LNHNV and CDR2 YYDKDF (reference sequence). CDR3 nucleotide sequence: TGTGCCACCAGCCGGGACAGGGGATACGAGCAGTACGTC. Translating it yields CATSRDRGYEQYV.

This chain uses TRBV21-1 with TRBJ2-1; TRBD2 reflects the table's D call only, with no check against the DNA. TRBV21-1 is an annotated pseudogene. This CDR3 is 19 amino acids long. The CDR3 DNA sequence: TGTGCCAGCAGCCGTACGAGAAACCTGTCGGGACTCCCCGACAATGAGCAGTTCTTC. It is translated as CASSRTRNLSGLPDNEQFF.

The chain joins TRBV7-2 to TRBJ2-2; TRBD2 might be the D (5 bases). Looked up from germline, CDR1 is SGHTA and CDR2 is FQGNSA. V lost 0 bases to trimming and J lost 0 bases, with 8 bases between them. This CDR3 has 16 amino acids. CDR3 nucleotides: TGTGCCAGCAGCTTAGCAGGGAGACCGAACACCGGGGAGCTGTTTTTT. Translating gives CASSLAGRPNTGELFF.

This clone was recorded a few times. The rearrangement uses TRBV5-1 and TRBJ1-1; 7 bases match TRBD1. The J segment lost 2 bases and the V segment lost 3 bases, leaving 7 bases of the junction unmatched. CDR1 and CDR2 (germline): SGHRS, YFSETQ. There are 15 residues in the CDR3. As DNA, the CDR3 is TGCGCCAGCAGCTGGAGGACAGGATTTAACACTGAAGCTTTCTTT. Amino acid sequence: CASSWRTGFNTEAFF.

This chain links TRBV24-1 with TRBJ2-1, with D maybe TRBD1 (6 bases). The CDR3 extends over 15 amino acids. Looked up from germline, CDR1 is KGHDR and CDR2 is SFDVKD. V lost 3 bases and J 3 bases, leaving 11 bases between the germline ends. The CDR3, as DNA: TGTGCCACCAGTGATAGAAGACAGGTCTACAATGAGCAGTTCTTC. Amino acids: CATSDRRQVYNEQFF.

This chain connects TRBV11-2 to TRBJ1-1, with TRBD1 identical over 9 bases. The CDR3 is 14 amino acids. Germline assignment: CDR1 SGHAT and CDR2 FQNNGV. Trimming cost V 4 bases and J 3 bases; bases outside gene matches: 3. The CDR3 loop reads CASSSGTGHTEAFF. The CDR3 DNA reads TGTGCCAGCAGCTCCGGGACAGGGCACACTGAAGCTTTCTTT.

This sequence joins TRBV12-5 and TRBJ1-5; the match to TRBD1 covers 8 bases. Germline V gene sequence: CDR1 LGHNT, CDR2 FRNRAP. The CDR3 has 14 residues. J lost 5 bases, V lost 1 base, and 1 base had no gene match. The CDR3 DNA reads TGTGCTAGTGGTTTGGGGACAGGGTATCAGCCCCAGCATTTT. It codes for CASGLGTGYQPQHF.

The gene calls are TRBV15 and TRBJ2-7; D is uncertain. Trimming took 0 bases from V and 2 from J, leaving 11 bases between them. Germline-derived CDR1 and CDR2 are LNHNV and YYDKDF (reference sequence). This CDR3 has 15 amino acids. The CDR3 region is CATSRDSLEPYEQYV. The CDR3 nucleotides read TGTGCCACCAGCAGAGATTCCCTGGAGCCCTACGAGCAGTACGTC.

The V call is TRBV5-1, the J call TRBJ2-3; TRBD2 matches at 8 bases. V was clipped by 6 bases and J by 5 bases; unmatched bases: 5. CDR3 length: 13 amino acids. Germline V gene lookup returns CDR1 SGHRS and CDR2 YFSETQ. The CDR3 here is CASNLAGGDTQYF. The CDR3 nucleotides are TGCGCCAGCAACCTAGCGGGTGGAGATACGCAGTATTTT.

The chain is built from TRBV9 and TRBJ2-5; 10 positions match TRBD2. Germline loops: CDR1 SGDLS, CDR2 YYNGEE. This CDR3 spans 15 amino acids. Trimming removed 0 bases from V and 5 bases from J; junction bases left unmatched: 4. CDR3 protein: CASSVGAGGVETQYF. The CDR3 DNA reads as TGTGCCAGCAGCGTAGGAGCGGGGGGGGTGGAGACCCAGTACTTC.

Only a few counts were recorded for this clone. The rearrangement joins TRBV20-1 to TRBJ2-7; TRBD1 is a possible D gene (5 bases). Germline lookup yields CDR1 DFQATT and CDR2 SNEGSKA (reference sequence). V lost 3 bases and J 6 bases, leaving 9 bases between the germline ends. The CDR3 extends over 11 amino acids. The DNA for the CDR3 is TGCAGTGCTAGTCAGGGTTTCGAGCAGTACGTC. Amino acids: CSASQGFEQYV.

The chain carries TRBV28 and TRBJ2-4, with 9 positions matching TRBD1. This CDR3 spans 15 amino acids. Per germline, CDR1 MDHEN and CDR2 SYDVKM. DNA for the CDR3: TGTGCTGGTTCTACAGGGGGCGATCGTGGAAACATTCAGTACTTC. Protein: CAGSTGGDRGNIQYF.

The chain links TRBV19 to TRBJ1-3; unclear D gene. V lost 0 bases and J lost 1, with 19 bases in between. This CDR3 comprises 19 residues. CDR1 is LNHDA and CDR2 is SQIVND in the germline V gene (reference sequence). The CDR3 spells CASSIDPRTGFSSGNTIYF. CDR3 nucleotides: TGTGCCAGTAGTATAGATCCCAGGACCGGATTTTCTTCTGGAAACACCATATATTTT.

V is TRBV5-1 and J is TRBJ2-2, with D perhaps matching TRBD1 (6 bases). The CDR3 consists of 15 residues. The V end lost 3 bases, the J end lost 5 bases, and 14 bases lay between the germline ends. The V gene's germline CDR1 is SGHRS and CDR2 YFSETQ. This CDR3 is CASSYRQARTGELFF. The CDR3 DNA is TGCGCCAGCAGCTACCGACAGGCTAGGACCGGGGAGCTGTTTTTT.

V and J are TRBV7-9 and TRBJ1-5, with a possible D match to TRBD1 (5 bases). The V gene lost 5 bases and the J gene lost 4 bases, with 15 bases spanning the gap. The germline CDR1 and CDR2 sequences are SEHNR and FQNEAQ (reference sequence). This CDR3 contains 15 residues. The CDR3 DNA sequence: TGTGCCAGCAGCCCCCAGGGCCGGCCAAATCAGCCCCAGCATTTT. Its protein product is CASSPQGRPNQPQHF.

The J gene is TRBJ1-4, the V gene TRBV5-3; D is perhaps TRBD1 (6 bases). TRBV5-3 is identified as an open reading frame with a role that is uncertain. CDR3 length equals 17 residues. Trimming removed 1 base from V and 8 bases from J, with 21 bases in between. The CDR3 DNA is TGTGCCAGAAGCTTGCCAAAAAAGACAGGACCAGACGAAAAACTGTTTTTT. It is translated as CARSLPKKTGPDEKLFF.

The V call is TRBV7-3, the J call TRBJ2-3; D remains ambiguous. The CDR3 is made up of 12 amino acids. From germline, CDR1 is SGHTA and CDR2 FQGTGA. V lost 1 base and J lost 5, with 4 bases in between. The CDR3 region is CASSLKGDTQYF. The CDR3 nucleotides are TGTGCCAGCAGCTTAAAGGGAGATACGCAGTATTTT.

The chain employs TRBV5-4 and TRBJ1-1; D unclear. The CDR3 loop spans 14 amino acids. Germline V gives CDR1 SGHNT, CDR2 YYREEE (reference sequence). V was shortened by 0 bases and J by 7 bases, with 13 bases between the two germline ends. The CDR3 DNA is TGTGCCAGCAGCTTGGGCGGTATGATTCGTGAAGCTTTCTTT. It encodes CASSLGGMIREAFF.

The chain is built from TRBV6-5 and TRBJ2-5; no clear D gene. This CDR3 region has 14 residues. V was cut by 6 bases and J by 4 bases, with 15 bases left in between. The V gene's germline CDR1 is MNHEY and CDR2 SVGAGI. CDR3 loop: CASSQSRGLETQYF. The CDR3 DNA is TGTGCCAGCAGCCAGAGTCGCGGTCTAGAGACCCAGTACTTC.

The rearrangement uses TRBV18 and TRBJ1-3, with 9 nucleotides matching TRBD1. CDR1 and CDR2 (germline): KGHSH, LQKENI. The CDR3 loop spans 15 amino acids. V lost 1 base, J lost 4 bases, and 2 bases stayed unmatched. This CDR3 reads CASSPRTGEGNTIYF. CDR3 DNA: TGTGCCAGCTCACCACGGACAGGGGAAGGAAACACCATATATTTT.

CDR3 in amino acids: CASSATPAPNYGYTF. The CDR3 region has the DNA TGTGCCAGCAGCGCCACTCCAGCCCCTAACTATGGCTACACCTTC. The V call is TRBV9, the J call TRBJ1-2; unclear D gene. The CDR3 runs 15 residues. Germline CDR1 is SGDLS and CDR2 is YYNGEE. The germline V and J ends were trimmed by 3 bases and 0 bases, with 12 bases remaining between them.

CDR3 DNA sequence: TGTGCCAGCAGTCAAACCTCTAACGGCTACACCTTC. Translation gives CASSQTSNGYTF. The gene calls are TRBV12-3 or TRBV12-4 and TRBJ1-2, with D hard to call. V lost 5 bases and J 8 bases, leaving 12 bases between the germline ends. The CDR3 has 12 residues.

This chain links TRBV18 with TRBJ2-7; D is tentatively TRBD1 or TRBD2 (6 bases each). Germline CDR1 is KGHSH and CDR2 is LQKENI. The length of the CDR3 is 15 residues. Trimming removed 3 bases at V and 6 bases at J, with 18 bases between. The CDR3 sequence is CASSPGRYREVEQYV. The CDR3, as DNA: TGTGCCAGCTCACCGGGGCGGTACAGGGAGGTCGAGCAGTACGTC.

The chain employs TRBV5-6 and TRBJ1-2; D not resolved. V was pared by 2 bases and J by 4 bases, with 6 bases between. This CDR3 is built from 12 residues. Germline CDR1 and CDR2: SGHDT and YYEEEE. The CDR3 region has the DNA TGTGCCAGCAGCTTCGGCAGCTATGGCTACACCTTC. Amino acid sequence: CASSFGSYGYTF.

The chain uses TRBV5-4 and TRBJ2-2; 10 bases are shared with TRBD1. Per germline, CDR1 SGHNT and CDR2 YYREEE (reference sequence). This CDR3 has 14 residues. V shed 4 bases and J 6 bases; nucleotides not matched to a gene: 3. The CDR3 loop is CASSVTGGSGELFF. As DNA, the CDR3 is TGTGCCAGCAGCGTGACAGGGGGCTCCGGGGAGCTGTTTTTT.